This T cell receptor beta chain was identified in a study of T cells in Graves' hyperthyroidism and ophthalmopathy. The study based diagnoses on clinical symptoms, serum thyroxine and TRAb, thyroid ultrasound and orbital computed tomography. CDR3 size: 14 residues. Trimming removed 4 bases at V and 2 bases at J, with 12 bases between. Germline V lookup: CDR1 SGHRS, CDR2 YFSETQ. RNA transcripts were the template for amplifying TCR beta CDR3 regions. Initially, a first-round RT-PCR of the TCR CDR3 employed the HTBI primer set. MiXCR, applied by TCRdb to the multiplex PCR reads, yields one record per CDR3 protein. Of 550,000 to 800,000 distinct CDR3 sequences detected, 16% appear once; the ten largest clones hold under 10%.

The TCR was taken from a man aged 18 to 30 with Graves' hyperthyroidism. The gene calls are TRBV5-1 and TRBJ2-5; tentatively, D is TRBD1 or TRBD2 (5 bases each). The sample comprised blood. CDR3 protein: CASSGTLPQETQYF. The DNA of the CDR3 is TGCGCCAGCAGCGGGACCCTCCCACAAGAGACCCAGTACTTC.